This entry lists 19 T cell receptor beta chains sequenced from one sample in a study of T-cell memory formation after mild COVID-19. TCRdb re-derived calls from the 5' RACE reads in MiXCR, one entry per CDR3 protein. The repertoire consists of some 210,000 distinct CDR3 sequences, with about 10% occurring once and the leading ten covering less than 4%. Material for sequencing was PBMCs or a T cell subset sorted from them (not recorded which). These receptors were collected from a young man who had mild COVID-19 (a few samples of this study predate the infection). Cell type and time point are not known.

The DNA of the CDR3 is TGTGCCAGCAGTTCCCCGCGAGATCTTGAGCAGTTCTTC. Translating it yields CASSSPRDLEQFF. The chain employs TRBV6-5 and TRBJ2-1, with D uncertain. Trimming cost V 4 bases and J 9 bases, with 13 bases left between them. The CDR3 is 13 amino acids. Germline V gene data show CDR1 as MNHEY and CDR2 as SVGAGI.

This chain connects TRBV7-9 to TRBJ2-2, with 9 bases that match TRBD2. The CDR3 spans 15 residues. The trim removed 5 bases at V and 5 bases at J, leaving 6 bases unmatched. Germline lookup yields CDR1 SEHNR and CDR2 FQNEAQ (reference sequence). CDR3 protein: CASSRLAVATGELFF. CDR3 bases: TGTGCCAGCAGCCGACTAGCGGTGGCGACCGGGGAGCTGTTTTTT.

This clonotype was picked up many times. The chain links TRBV7-2 to TRBJ1-5, with unresolved D. The CDR3 is 15 amino acids. Germline V gives CDR1 SGHTA, CDR2 FQGNSA. Trimming cost V 0 bases and J 3 bases, with 9 bases left between them. The CDR3 sequence: CASSLAAVYNQPQHF. The CDR3 DNA reads TGTGCCAGCAGCTTAGCGGCCGTTTACAATCAGCCCCAGCATTTT. Using reference TRBV7-2 and TRBJ1-5 for the parts outside the CDR3, the full variable domain is GAGVSQSPSNKVTEKGKDVELRCDPISGHTALYWYRQSLGQGLEFLIYFQGNSAPDKSGLPSDRFSAERTGGSVSTLTIQRTQQEDSAVYLCASSLAAVYNQPQHFGDGTRLSIL.

The chain joins TRBV12-3 or TRBV12-4 to TRBJ2-2, with 7 bases fitting TRBD1. Trimming cost V 7 bases and J 5 bases; bases outside gene matches: 10. The CDR3 length is 15 residues. As DNA, the CDR3 is TGTGCCAGCACCCTCAGGGGGTTAGGTACCGGGGAGCTGTTTTTT. Amino acids: CASTLRGLGTGELFF.

The gene calls are TRBV5-1 and TRBJ2-5, with 12 positions matching TRBD2. The CDR3 is 17 amino acids. Germline V lookup: CDR1 SGHRS, CDR2 YFSETQ. V gave up 0 bases and J gave up 7 bases; unmatched junction bases: 10. In DNA, the CDR3 is TGCGCCAGCAGCTTGGGACTAGCGGGGGCGGGAGATGCGACCCAGTACTTC. Encoded protein: CASSLGLAGAGDATQYF.

This clonotype was observed a handful of times. The chain combines TRBV24-1 with TRBJ2-3; 12 nucleotides match TRBD2. The J segment lost 3 bases and the V segment lost 9 bases, leaving 3 bases of the junction unmatched. Germline values: CDR1 KGHDR, CDR2 SFDVKD. The CDR3 consists of 14 residues. The CDR3 region is CATSTSGGTDTQYF. The CDR3 DNA is TGTGCCACCTCGACTAGCGGGGGAACAGATACGCAGTATTTT.

This clonotype was seen a few times. The chain employs TRBV2 and TRBJ2-4; D gene unclear. Germline CDR1 reads SNHLY; CDR2 reads FYNNEI. The CDR3 runs 13 residues. V gave up 6 bases and J gave up 1 base, with 7 bases separating them. CDR3 nucleotides: TGTGCCAGCAGGCCCTGGGCCAAAAACATTCAGTACTTC. Amino acid sequence: CASRPWAKNIQYF.

V usage is TRBV5-1 and J usage is TRBJ2-3, with TRBD1 matching over 8 bases. Trimming cost V 0 bases and J 4 bases; bases outside gene matches: 7. From germline, CDR1 is SGHRS and CDR2 YFSETQ. The CDR3 has 16 amino acids. The CDR3 nucleotides are TGCGCCAGCAGCTTGGCTGTACAGGGGGGATCAGATACGCAGTATTTT. Encoded protein: CASSLAVQGGSDTQYF.

This clonotype was observed a handful of times. The chain links TRBV24-1 to TRBJ2-4, with D possibly TRBD1 on 5 matching bases. V was pared by 5 bases and J by 5 bases, with 9 bases between. This CDR3 is 13 amino acids long. Germline CDR1 and CDR2: KGHDR and SFDVKD. The CDR3 region is CATSGPTENIQYF. The CDR3, as DNA: TGTGCCACCAGTGGACCGACAGAAAACATTCAGTACTTC.

This clonotype has only a few counts. The V and J genes are TRBV5-1 and TRBJ2-2; D unresolved. V shed 4 bases and J shed 7 bases, with 11 bases lying between them. The CDR3 length is 13 residues. The V gene's germline CDR1 is SGHRS and CDR2 YFSETQ. CDR3 DNA sequence: TGCGCCAGCAGCCTGGAAGTAGTCGGGGAGCTGTTTTTT. Translating it yields CASSLEVVGELFF.

This clonotype was counted ten times or more. V usage is TRBV12-3 or TRBV12-4 and J usage is TRBJ2-7, with D tentatively TRBD2 (6 bases). V lost 6 bases and J lost 6, with 15 bases in between. The CDR3 spans 13 residues. This CDR3 reads CASSPLGGFEQYF. For the CDR3, the DNA is TGTGCCAGCAGCCCCCTGGGGGGTTTCGAGCAGTACTTC.

The V call is TRBV15, the J call TRBJ2-7; 7 bases are a match to TRBD2. Germline V gene lookup returns CDR1 LNHNV and CDR2 YYDKDF (reference sequence). J gave up 0 bases and V 0 bases, and 11 bases lay outside the gene matches. The CDR3 has 18 residues. CDR3: CATSREGWERTSSYEQYF. The CDR3 coding sequence is TGTGCCACCAGCAGAGAAGGCTGGGAGCGGACTAGCTCCTACGAGCAGTACTTC.

This clonotype appeared many times. The rearrangement joins TRBV20-1 to TRBJ2-5; D unresolved. Looked up from germline, CDR1 is DFQATT and CDR2 is SNEGSKA (reference sequence). This CDR3 has 13 residues. V lost 5 bases and J 0 bases, leaving 10 bases between the germline ends. DNA of the CDR3: TGCAGTGCTCAGGCCCCGTACCAAGAGACCCAGTACTTC. Translated, it gives CSAQAPYQETQYF.

This clonotype was seen at least ten times. This chain connects TRBV7-2 to TRBJ1-2; no definite D call. The CDR3 is 14 residues long. Germline CDR1 and CDR2: SGHTA and FQGNSA. Trimming removed 2 bases at V and 4 bases at J, with 11 bases between. The CDR3 loop is CASSLSSPGYGYTF. The CDR3 bases are TGTGCCAGCAGCTTAAGTTCTCCGGGCTATGGCTACACCTTC.

V usage is TRBV7-9 and J usage is TRBJ1-1, with TRBD1 matching over 11 bases. The CDR3 is 18 residues long. CDR1 and CDR2 from the germline V gene are SEHNR and FQNEAQ (reference sequence). The ends lost 4 bases at V and 2 bases at J; junction bases unmatched: 12. Here the CDR3 DNA reads TGTGCCAGCAGCTCCCCCCCCGGGACAGGGGGTATCAACACTGAAGCTTTCTTT. Protein product: CASSSPPGTGGINTEAFF.

The chain couples TRBV7-9 to TRBJ2-3, with 9 bases that match TRBD1. The V gene end was trimmed by 5 bases and the J gene end by 3 bases; junction bases not matched to a gene: 6. The germline V gene has CDR1 SEHNR and CDR2 FQNEAQ (reference sequence). There are 15 residues in the CDR3. The DNA of the CDR3 is TGTGCCAGCAGCCCAGACAGGGGGAGTACAGATACGCAGTATTTT. This gives the protein CASSPDRGSTDTQYF.

This clonotype turned up a few times. V gene TRBV5-1 combines with J gene TRBJ2-3; TRBD2 is a possible D gene (6 bases). CDR1 and CDR2 from the germline V gene are SGHRS and YFSETQ. V lost 4 bases and J lost 2, with 8 bases in between. This CDR3 is 13 amino acids long. The CDR3 region has the DNA TGCGCCAGCAGCGGGGGGATCACAGATACGCAGTATTTT. Protein: CASSGGITDTQYF.

This clonotype was counted a few times. This rearrangement joins TRBV20-1 to TRBJ2-2, with a tentative D call TRBD1 (6 bases). Trimming cost V 1 base and J 3 bases, with 15 bases left between them. The CDR3 loop spans 16 amino acids. In germline, CDR1 is DFQATT, CDR2 SNEGSKA (reference sequence). In nucleotides, the CDR3 is TGCAGTGCTAGAGGGGGCGCAGGGGCCTACACCGGGGAGCTGTTTTTT. Encoded protein: CSARGGAGAYTGELFF.

The rearrangement joins TRBV4-1 to TRBJ1-3, with D unclear. V was pared by 1 base and J by 0 bases, with 7 bases between. Germline CDR1 is MGHRA and CDR2 is YSYEKL. This CDR3 has 15 residues. The CDR3 nucleotides are TGCGCCAGCAGCCAAGGGGCTAGCTCTGGAAACACCATATATTTT. It yields the protein CASSQGASSGNTIYF.